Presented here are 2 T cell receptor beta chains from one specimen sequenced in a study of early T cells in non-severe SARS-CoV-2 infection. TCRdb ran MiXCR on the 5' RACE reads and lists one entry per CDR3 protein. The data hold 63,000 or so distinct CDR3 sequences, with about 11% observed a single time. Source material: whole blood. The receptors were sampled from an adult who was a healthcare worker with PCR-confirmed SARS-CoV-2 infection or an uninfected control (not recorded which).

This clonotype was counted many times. CDR3 protein: CASSLVGDSNQPQHF. As DNA, the CDR3 is TGCGCCAGCAGCTTGGTGGGAGATAGCAATCAGCCCCAGCATTTT. V is TRBV5-1 and J is TRBJ1-5; no clear D gene. The ends were cut back, 0 bases at V and 0 bases at J, with 7 bases in the middle. CDR3 size: 15 residues. Germline V gene lookup returns CDR1 SGHRS and CDR2 YFSETQ.

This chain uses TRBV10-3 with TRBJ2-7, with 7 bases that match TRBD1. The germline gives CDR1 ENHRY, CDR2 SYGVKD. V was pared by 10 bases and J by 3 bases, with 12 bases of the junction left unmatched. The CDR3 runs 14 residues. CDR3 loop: CATYPGTANYEQYF. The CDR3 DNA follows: TGTGCCACGTACCCCGGGACAGCTAACTACGAGCAGTACTTC.